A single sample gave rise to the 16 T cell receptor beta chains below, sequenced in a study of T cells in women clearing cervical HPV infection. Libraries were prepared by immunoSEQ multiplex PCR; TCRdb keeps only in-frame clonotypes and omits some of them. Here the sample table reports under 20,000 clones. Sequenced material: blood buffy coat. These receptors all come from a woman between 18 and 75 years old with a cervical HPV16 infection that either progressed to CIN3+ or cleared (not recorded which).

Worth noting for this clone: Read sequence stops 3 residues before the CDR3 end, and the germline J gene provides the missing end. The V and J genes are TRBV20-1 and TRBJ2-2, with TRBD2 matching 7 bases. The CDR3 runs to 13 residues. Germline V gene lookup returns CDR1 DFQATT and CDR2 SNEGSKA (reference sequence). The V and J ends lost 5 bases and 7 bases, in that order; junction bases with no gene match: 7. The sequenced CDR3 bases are TGCAGTGCTTCCAAGACTAGCCGCGGGGAG. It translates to CSASKTSRGE. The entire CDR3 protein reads CSASKTSRGELFF.

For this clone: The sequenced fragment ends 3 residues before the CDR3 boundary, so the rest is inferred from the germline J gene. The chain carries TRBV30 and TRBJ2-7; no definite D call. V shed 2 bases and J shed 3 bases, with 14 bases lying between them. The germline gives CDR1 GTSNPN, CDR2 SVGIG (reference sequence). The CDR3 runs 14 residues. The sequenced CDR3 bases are TGTGCCTGGAGTAATAGAGTGCAGGACTACGAG. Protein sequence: CAWSNRVQDYE. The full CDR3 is CAWSNRVQDYEQYF.

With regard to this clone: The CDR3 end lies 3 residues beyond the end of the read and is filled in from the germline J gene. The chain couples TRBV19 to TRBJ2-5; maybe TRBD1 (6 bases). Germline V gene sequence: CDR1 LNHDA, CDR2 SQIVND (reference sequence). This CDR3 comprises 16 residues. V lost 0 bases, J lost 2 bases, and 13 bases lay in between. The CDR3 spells CASSIEAGAIQETQYF. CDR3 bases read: TGTGCCAGTAGTATAGAAGCAGGGGCCATACAAGAGACC.

CDR3 bases read: TGCAGCGTCCACAGGGACACGGGCACTGAA. Amino acid sequence: CSVHRDTGTE. The CDR3 in its entirety is CSVHRDTGTEAFF. The chain employs TRBV29-1 and TRBJ1-1; the D gene is possibly TRBD1 (6 bases). The CDR3 end falls 3 residues outside the read, so it is completed with the germline J gene. Germline CDR1 reads SQVTM; CDR2 reads ANQGSEA. The CDR3 sequence is 13 residues long. Deletions cut 6 bases from V and 4 bases from J, with 15 bases between.

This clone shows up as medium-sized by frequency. Partial CDR3 DNA: TGTGCCAGCAGCCCACATTCACAAGAGACC. Translating gives CASSPHSQET. The entire CDR3 sequence reads CASSPHSQETQYF. The chain joins TRBV6-2 or TRBV6-3 to TRBJ2-5; D uncertain. From the germline J gene comes the end of the CDR3, since the read stops 3 residues before it. Trimming removed 6 bases at V and 2 bases at J, with 10 bases between. Looked up from germline, CDR1 is MNHEY and CDR2 is SVGEGT. CDR3 length: 13 amino acids.

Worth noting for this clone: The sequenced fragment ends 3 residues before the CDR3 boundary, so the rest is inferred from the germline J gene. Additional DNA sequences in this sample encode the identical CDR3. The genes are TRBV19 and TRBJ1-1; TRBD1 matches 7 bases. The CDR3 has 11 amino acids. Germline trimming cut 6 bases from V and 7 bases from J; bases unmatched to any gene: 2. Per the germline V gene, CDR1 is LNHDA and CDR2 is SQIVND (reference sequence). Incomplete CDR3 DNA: TGTGCCAGTAGGGGGACAGTTGAA. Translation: CASRGTVE. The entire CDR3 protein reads CASRGTVEAFF.

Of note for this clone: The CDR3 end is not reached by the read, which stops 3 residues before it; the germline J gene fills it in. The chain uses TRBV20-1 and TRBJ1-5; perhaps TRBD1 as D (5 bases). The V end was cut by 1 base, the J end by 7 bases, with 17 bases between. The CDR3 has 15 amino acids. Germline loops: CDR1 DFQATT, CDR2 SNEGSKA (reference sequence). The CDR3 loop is CSARVPGGLGQPQHF. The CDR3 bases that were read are TGCAGTGCTAGAGTCCCGGGGGGGTTAGGACAGCCC.

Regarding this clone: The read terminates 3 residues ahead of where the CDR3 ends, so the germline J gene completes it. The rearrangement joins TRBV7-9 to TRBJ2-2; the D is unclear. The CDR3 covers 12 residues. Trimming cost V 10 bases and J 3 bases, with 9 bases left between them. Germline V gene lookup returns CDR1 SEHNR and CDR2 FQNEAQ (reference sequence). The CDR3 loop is CATKSDTGELFF. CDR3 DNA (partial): TGTGCCACTAAATCGGACACCGGGGAG.

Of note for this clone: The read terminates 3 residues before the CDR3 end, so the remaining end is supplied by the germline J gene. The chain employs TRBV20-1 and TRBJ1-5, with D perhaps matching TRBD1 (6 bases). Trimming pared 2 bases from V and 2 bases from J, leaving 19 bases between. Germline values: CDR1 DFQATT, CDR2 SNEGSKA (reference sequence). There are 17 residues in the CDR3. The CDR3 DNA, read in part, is TGCAGTGCTAGAACTAGGGAGGGGGAAGGGGGCAATCAGCCC. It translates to CSARTREGEGGNQP. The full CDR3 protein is CSARTREGEGGNQPQHF.

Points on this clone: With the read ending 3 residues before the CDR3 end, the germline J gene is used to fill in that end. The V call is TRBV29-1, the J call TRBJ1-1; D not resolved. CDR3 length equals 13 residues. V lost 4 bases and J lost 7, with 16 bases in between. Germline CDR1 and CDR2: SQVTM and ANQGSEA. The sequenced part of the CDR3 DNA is TGCAGCGTTGGGAACGTTGGATCGGGTGAA. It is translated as CSVGNVGSGE. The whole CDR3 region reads CSVGNVGSGEAFF.

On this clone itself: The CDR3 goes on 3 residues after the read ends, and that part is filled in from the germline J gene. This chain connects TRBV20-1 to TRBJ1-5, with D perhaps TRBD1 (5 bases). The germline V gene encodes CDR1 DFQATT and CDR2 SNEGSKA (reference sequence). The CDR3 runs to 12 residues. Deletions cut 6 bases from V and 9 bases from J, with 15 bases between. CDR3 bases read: TGCAGTGCCAGGGAAGGGAGCCGGCCC. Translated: CSAREGSRP. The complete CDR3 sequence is CSAREGSRPQHF.

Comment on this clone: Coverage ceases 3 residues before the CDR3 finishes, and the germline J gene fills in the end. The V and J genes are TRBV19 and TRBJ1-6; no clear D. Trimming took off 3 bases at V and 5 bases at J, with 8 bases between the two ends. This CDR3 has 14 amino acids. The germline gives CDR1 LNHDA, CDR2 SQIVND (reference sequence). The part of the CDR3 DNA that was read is TGTGCCAGTAGTATGCAGAGTAATAATTCACCC. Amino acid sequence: CASSMQSNNSP. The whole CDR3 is CASSMQSNNSPLHF.

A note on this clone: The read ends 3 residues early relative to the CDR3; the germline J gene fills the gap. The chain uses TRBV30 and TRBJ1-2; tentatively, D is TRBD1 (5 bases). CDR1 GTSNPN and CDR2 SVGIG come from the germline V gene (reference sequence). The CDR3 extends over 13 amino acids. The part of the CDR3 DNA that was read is TGTGCCGGAGGGGTCGGCTCAAGGGGCGGC. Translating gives CAGGVGSRGG. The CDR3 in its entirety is CAGGVGSRGGYTF.

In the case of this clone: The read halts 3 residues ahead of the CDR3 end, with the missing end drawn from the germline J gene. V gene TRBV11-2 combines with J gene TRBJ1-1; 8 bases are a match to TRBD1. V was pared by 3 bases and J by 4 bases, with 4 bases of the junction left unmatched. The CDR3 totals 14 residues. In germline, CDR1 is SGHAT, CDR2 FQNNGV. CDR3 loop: CASSFGQGFTEAFF. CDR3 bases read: TGTGCCAGCAGCTTTGGACAGGGCTTCACTGAA.

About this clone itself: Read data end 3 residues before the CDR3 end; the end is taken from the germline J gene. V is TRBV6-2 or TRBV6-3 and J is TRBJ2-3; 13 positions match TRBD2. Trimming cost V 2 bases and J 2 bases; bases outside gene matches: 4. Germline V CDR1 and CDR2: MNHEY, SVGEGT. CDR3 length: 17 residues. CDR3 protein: CASSYPGLAGFTDTQYF. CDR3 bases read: TGTGCCAGCAGTTACCCGGGACTAGCGGGATTCACAGATACG.

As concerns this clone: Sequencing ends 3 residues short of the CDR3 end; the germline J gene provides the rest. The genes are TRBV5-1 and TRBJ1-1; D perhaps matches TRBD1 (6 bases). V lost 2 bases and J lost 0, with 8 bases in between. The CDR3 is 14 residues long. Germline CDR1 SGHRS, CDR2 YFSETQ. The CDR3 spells CASSLQGMNTEAFF. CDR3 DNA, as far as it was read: TGCGCCAGCAGCTTACAGGGCATGAACACTGAA.